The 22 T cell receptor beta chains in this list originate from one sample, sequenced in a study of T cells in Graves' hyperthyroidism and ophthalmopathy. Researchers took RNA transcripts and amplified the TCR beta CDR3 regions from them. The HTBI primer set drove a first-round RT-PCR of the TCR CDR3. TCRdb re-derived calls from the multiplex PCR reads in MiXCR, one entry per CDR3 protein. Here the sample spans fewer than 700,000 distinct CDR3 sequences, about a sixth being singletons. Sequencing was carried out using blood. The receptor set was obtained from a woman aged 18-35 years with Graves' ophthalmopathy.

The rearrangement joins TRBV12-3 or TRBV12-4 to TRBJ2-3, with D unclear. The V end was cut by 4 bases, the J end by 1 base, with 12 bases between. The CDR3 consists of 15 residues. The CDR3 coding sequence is TGTGCCAGCAGTTCCCCACTCTTGGGCACAGATACGCAGTATTTT. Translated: CASSSPLLGTDTQYF.

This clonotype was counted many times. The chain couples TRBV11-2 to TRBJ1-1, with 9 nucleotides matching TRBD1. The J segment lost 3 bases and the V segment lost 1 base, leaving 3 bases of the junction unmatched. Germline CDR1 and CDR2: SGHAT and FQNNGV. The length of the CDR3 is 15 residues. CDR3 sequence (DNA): TGTGCCAGCAGCTTAGTAGACAGGGGGGACACTGAAGCTTTCTTT. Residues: CASSLVDRGDTEAFF.

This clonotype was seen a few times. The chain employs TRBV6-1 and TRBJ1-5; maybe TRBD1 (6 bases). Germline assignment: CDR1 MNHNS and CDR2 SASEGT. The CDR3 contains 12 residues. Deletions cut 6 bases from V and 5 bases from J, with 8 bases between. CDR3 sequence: CASRGADQPQHF. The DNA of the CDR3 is TGTGCCAGCAGGGGGGCCGATCAGCCCCAGCATTTT.

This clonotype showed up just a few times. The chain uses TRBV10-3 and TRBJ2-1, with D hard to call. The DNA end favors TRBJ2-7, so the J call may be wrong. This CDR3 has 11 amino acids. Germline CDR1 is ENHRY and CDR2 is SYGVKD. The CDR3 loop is CAISEGNEQYF. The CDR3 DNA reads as TGTGCCATCAGTGAGGGAAATGAGCAGTACTTC.

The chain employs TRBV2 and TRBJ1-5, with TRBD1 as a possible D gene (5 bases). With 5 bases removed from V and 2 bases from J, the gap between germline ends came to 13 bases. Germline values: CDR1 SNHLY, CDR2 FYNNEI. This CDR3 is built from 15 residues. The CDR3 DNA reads TGTGCCAGCAGTCGCCAGGGAAATGGCAATCAGCCCCAGCATTTT. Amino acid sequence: CASSRQGNGNQPQHF. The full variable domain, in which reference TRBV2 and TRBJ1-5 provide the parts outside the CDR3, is EPEVTQTPSHQVTQMGQEVILRCVPISNHLYFYWYRQILGQKVEFLVSFYNNEISEKSEIFDDQFSVERPDGSNFTLKIRSTKLEDSAMYFCASSRQGNGNQPQHFGDGTRLSIL.

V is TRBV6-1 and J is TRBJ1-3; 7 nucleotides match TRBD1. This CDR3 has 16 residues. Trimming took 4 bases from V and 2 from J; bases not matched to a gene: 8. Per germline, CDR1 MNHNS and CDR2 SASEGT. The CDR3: CASSATTGRAGNTIYF. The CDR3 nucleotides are TGTGCCAGCAGTGCCACGACAGGGAGGGCTGGAAACACCATATATTTT.

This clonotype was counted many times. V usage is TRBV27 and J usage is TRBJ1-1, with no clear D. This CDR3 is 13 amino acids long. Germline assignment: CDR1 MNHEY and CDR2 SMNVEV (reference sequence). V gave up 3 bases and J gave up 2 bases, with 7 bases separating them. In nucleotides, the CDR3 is TGTGCCAGCAGTTTTAGCTCTAACACTGAAGCTTTCTTT. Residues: CASSFSSNTEAFF.

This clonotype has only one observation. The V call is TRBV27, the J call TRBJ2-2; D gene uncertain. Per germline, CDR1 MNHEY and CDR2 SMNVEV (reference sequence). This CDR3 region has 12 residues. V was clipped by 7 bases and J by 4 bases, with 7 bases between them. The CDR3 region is CASIGPTGELFF. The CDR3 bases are TGTGCCAGCATCGGGCCCACCGGGGAGCTGTTTTTT.

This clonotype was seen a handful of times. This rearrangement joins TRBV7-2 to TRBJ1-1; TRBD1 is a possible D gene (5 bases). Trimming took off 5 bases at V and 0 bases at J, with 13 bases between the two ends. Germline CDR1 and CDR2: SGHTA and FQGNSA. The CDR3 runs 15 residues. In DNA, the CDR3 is TGTGCCAGCAGCACCTCGGGACGGATGAACACTGAAGCTTTCTTT. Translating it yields CASSTSGRMNTEAFF.

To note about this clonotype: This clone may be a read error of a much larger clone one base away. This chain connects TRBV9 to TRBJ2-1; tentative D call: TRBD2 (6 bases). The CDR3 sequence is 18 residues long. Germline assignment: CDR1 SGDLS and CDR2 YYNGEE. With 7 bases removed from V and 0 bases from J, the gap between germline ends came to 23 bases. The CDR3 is CASGHAGREPTSYNEQFF. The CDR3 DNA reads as TGTGCCAGCGGCCACGCCGGACGGGAGCCCACCTCCTACAATGAGCAGTTCTTC.

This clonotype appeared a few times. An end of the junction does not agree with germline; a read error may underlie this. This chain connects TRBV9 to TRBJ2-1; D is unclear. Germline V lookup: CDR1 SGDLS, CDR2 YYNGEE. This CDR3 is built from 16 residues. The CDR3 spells CASSVGLGVGDNGQFF. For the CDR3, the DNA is TGTGCCAGCAGCGTAGGGCTCGGAGTAGGCGACAATGGGCAGTTCTTC.

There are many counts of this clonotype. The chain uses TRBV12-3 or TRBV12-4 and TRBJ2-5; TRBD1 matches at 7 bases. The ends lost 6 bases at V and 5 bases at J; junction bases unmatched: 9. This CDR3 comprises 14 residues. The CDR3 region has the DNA TGTGCCAGCAGCCAAGGGGGACAGTGGGAGACCCAGTACTTC. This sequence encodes CASSQGGQWETQYF.

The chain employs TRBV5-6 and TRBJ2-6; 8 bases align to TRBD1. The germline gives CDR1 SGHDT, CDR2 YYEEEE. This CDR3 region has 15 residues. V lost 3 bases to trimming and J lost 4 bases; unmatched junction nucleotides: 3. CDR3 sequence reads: CASSYRGSGANVLTF. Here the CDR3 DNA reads TGTGCCAGCAGCTACAGGGGGAGCGGGGCCAACGTCCTGACTTTC.

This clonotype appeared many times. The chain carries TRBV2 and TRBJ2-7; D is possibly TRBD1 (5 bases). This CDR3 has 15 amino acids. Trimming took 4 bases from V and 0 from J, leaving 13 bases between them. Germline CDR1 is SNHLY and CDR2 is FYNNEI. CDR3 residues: CASSVLGENSYEQYF. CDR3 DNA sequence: TGTGCCAGCAGTGTTCTAGGGGAAAACTCCTACGAGCAGTACTTC.

Here the CDR3 reads CASSPSLDKENTGELFF. The CDR3 DNA is TGTGCCAGCTCACCATCCTTGGACAAGGAGAACACCGGGGAGCTGTTTTTT. The rearrangement links TRBV18 to TRBJ2-2; maybe TRBD1 (5 bases). CDR1 is KGHSH and CDR2 is LQKENI in the germline V gene. This CDR3 spans 17 amino acids. V lost 2 bases and J lost 1, with 14 bases in between.

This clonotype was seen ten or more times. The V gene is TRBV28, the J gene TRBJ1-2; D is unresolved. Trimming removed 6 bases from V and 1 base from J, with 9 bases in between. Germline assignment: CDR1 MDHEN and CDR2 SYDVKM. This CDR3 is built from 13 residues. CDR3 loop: CASRERGNYGYTF. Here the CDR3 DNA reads TGTGCCAGCAGGGAGCGGGGTAACTATGGCTACACCTTC.

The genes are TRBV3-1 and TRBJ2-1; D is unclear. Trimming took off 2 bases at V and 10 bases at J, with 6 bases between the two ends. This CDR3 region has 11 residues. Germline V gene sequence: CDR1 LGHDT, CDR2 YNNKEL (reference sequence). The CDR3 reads CASSQRGEQFF. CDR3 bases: TGTGCCAGCAGCCAACGTGGAGAGCAGTTCTTC.

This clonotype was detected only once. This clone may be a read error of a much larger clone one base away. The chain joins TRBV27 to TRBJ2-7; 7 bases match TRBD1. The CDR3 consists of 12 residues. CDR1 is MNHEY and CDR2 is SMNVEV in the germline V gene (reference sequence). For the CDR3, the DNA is TGTGCCAGCTGTTTTTCAGGGGGCGAGCAGTACTTC. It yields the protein CASCFSGGEQYF.

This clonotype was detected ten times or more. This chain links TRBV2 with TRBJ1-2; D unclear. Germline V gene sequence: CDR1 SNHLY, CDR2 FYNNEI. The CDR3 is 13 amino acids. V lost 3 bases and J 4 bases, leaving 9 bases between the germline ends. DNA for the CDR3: TGTGCCAGCAGTGAGGGGTCGGGCTATGGCTACACCTTC. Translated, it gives CASSEGSGYGYTF.

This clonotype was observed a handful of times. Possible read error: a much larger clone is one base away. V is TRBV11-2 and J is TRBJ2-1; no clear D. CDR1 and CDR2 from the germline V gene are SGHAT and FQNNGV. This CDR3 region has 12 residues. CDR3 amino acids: CASSSLRNEQSF. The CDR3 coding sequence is TGTGCCAGCAGCTCACTCCGAAATGAGCAGTCCTTC. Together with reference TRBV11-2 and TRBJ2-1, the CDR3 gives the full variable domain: EAGVAQSPRYKIIEKRQSVAFWCNPISGHATLYWYQQILGQGPKLLIQFQNNGVVDDSQLPKDRFSAERLKGVDSTLKIQPAKLEDSAVYLCASSSLRNEQSFGPGTRLTVL.

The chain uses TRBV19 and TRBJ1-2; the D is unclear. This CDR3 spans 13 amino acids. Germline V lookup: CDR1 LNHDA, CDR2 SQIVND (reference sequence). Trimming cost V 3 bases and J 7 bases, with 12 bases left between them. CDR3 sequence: CASSMSSTLGYTF. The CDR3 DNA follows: TGTGCCAGTAGTATGTCATCGACGCTTGGCTACACCTTC.

The CDR3 sequence: CASTLTAGNTIYF. The CDR3 bases are TGTGCCAGCACCCTGACAGCTGGAAACACCATATATTTT. J is TRBJ1-3 and V is TRBV7-2, with a tentative D call TRBD1 (5 bases). The CDR3 extends over 13 amino acids. The germline V and J ends were trimmed by 7 bases and 2 bases, with 9 bases remaining between them. Germline V gene lookup returns CDR1 SGHTA and CDR2 FQGNSA.